These 20 T cell receptor beta chains were all obtained from the same sample, sequenced in a study of human thymus T cells. The source of the thymus tissue was resections taken during corrective heart surgery. Only in-frame clones appear in the TCRdb table, and some are missing; sequencing was by immunoSEQ multiplex PCR. The sample holds 75,000 to 90,000 clones, 96% seen once. Sequencing was performed on thymus tissue. These receptors came from a boy under three years old with a congenital heart defect but otherwise immunologically healthy.

The J gene is TRBJ2-1, the V gene TRBV10-1, with 11 positions matching TRBD2. Germline lookup yields CDR1 WNHNN and CDR2 SYGVQD (reference sequence). The CDR3 sequence is 15 residues long. V gave up 8 bases and J gave up 5 bases; unmatched junction bases: 8. The CDR3 loop is CASSTGLAADNEQFF. CDR3 in DNA: TGCGCCAGCTCCACGGGACTAGCGGCTGACAATGAGCAGTTCTTC.

This chain joins TRBV15 and TRBJ2-5; 16 nucleotides match TRBD2. This CDR3 is 20 amino acids long. The V gene end was trimmed by 5 bases and the J gene end by 5 bases; junction bases not matched to a gene: 17. CDR1 is LNHNV, CDR2 YYDKDF, per germline (reference sequence). The CDR3 loop reads CATSYFPGLAGGPSGETQYF. CDR3 DNA sequence: TGTGCCACCAGCTACTTCCCGGGACTAGCGGGAGGGCCCTCCGGGGAGACCCAGTACTTC.

The chain carries TRBV4-1 and TRBJ2-7; 9 nucleotides line up with TRBD1. V trimming: 4 bases; J trimming: 4 bases; junction bases outside the gene matches: 11. CDR1 and CDR2 from the germline V gene are MGHRA and YSYEKL. The CDR3 is 16 residues long. The CDR3, as DNA: TGCGCCAGCAGCCCCCCCAAGTGGGACAGGGAATACGAGCAGTACTTC. Protein product: CASSPPKWDREYEQYF.

This sequence joins TRBV28 and TRBJ2-3; possible D gene TRBD1, 5 bases. CDR3 length: 14 residues. Trimming pared 6 bases from V and 0 bases from J, leaving 10 bases between. Germline V gives CDR1 MDHEN, CDR2 SYDVKM. CDR3 residues: CASSPRESTDTQYF. CDR3 nucleotides: TGTGCCAGCAGCCCCAGGGAAAGCACAGATACGCAGTATTTT.

CDR3 DNA sequence: TGTGCCAGCAGGCCACCGGGACAGGGGTATCAGCCCCAGCATTTT. It encodes CASRPPGQGYQPQHF. V gene TRBV27 combines with J gene TRBJ1-5, with 10 bases that match TRBD1. The CDR3 covers 15 residues. CDR1 and CDR2 (germline): MNHEY, SMNVEV (reference sequence). V lost 6 bases to trimming and J lost 5 bases; unmatched junction nucleotides: 7.

The V call is TRBV4-1, the J call TRBJ2-1, with D possibly matching TRBD2 (6 bases). In germline, CDR1 is MGHRA, CDR2 YSYEKL. This CDR3 comprises 19 residues. V was cut by 0 bases and J by 0 bases, with 18 bases left in between. The CDR3 nucleotides read TGCGCCAGCAGCCAAGATCGAGTAGGGACTCGGGACTCCTACAATGAGCAGTTCTTC. It is translated as CASSQDRVGTRDSYNEQFF.

The chain couples TRBV9 to TRBJ2-2; tentatively, D is TRBD1 (6 bases). From germline, CDR1 is SGDLS and CDR2 YYNGEE. The CDR3 contains 19 residues. V was pared by 2 bases and J by 5 bases, with 25 bases between. The DNA of the CDR3 is TGTGCCAGCAGCGTCGAACCCCATAGTAGAGACAGGTATACCGGGGAGCTGTTTTTT. This encodes CASSVEPHSRDRYTGELFF.

The chain combines TRBV15 with TRBJ2-5, with TRBD2 identical over 10 bases. V gave up 0 bases and J gave up 4 bases; unmatched junction bases: 11. CDR1 and CDR2 from the germline V gene are LNHNV and YYDKDF (reference sequence). The CDR3 covers 18 residues. CDR3 in DNA: TGTGCCACCAGCAGAGATAGTAAGCGGGAGGGGCTGGGAGAGACCCAGTACTTC. Its translation is CATSRDSKREGLGETQYF.

The chain joins TRBV4-2 to TRBJ2-3; 10 nucleotides align to TRBD2. Germline V gene lookup returns CDR1 LGHNA and CDR2 YNFKEQ. Trimming removed 4 bases from V and 0 bases from J; junction bases left unmatched: 4. This CDR3 has 16 residues. The CDR3 loop reads CASSLLAGPSTDTQYF. DNA of the CDR3: TGTGCCAGCAGCCTACTAGCGGGGCCAAGCACAGATACGCAGTATTTT.

The chain couples TRBV25-1 to TRBJ2-1; D ambiguous. The CDR3 has 14 residues. Germline-derived CDR1 and CDR2 are MGHDK and SYGVNS. V was trimmed by 4 bases and J by 5 bases, leaving 12 bases between them. CDR3 in DNA: TGTGCCAGCAGTGGTTGCGACATAGACAATGAGCAGTTCTTC. Protein product: CASSGCDIDNEQFF.

The genes are TRBV7-6 and TRBJ2-7, with 11 positions matching TRBD2. Germline loops: CDR1 SGHVS, CDR2 FNYEAQ. The length of the CDR3 is 15 residues. J was trimmed by 3 bases and V by 5 bases; bases with no gene match: 6. The chain's CDR3 is CASSQTSGGIYEQYF. The CDR3 coding sequence is TGTGCCAGCAGCCAAACTAGCGGGGGTATCTACGAGCAGTACTTC.

V gene TRBV5-4 combines with J gene TRBJ1-2, with D possibly matching TRBD1 (5 bases). The V end lost 5 bases, the J end lost 4 bases, and 12 bases lay between the germline ends. The CDR3 runs to 13 residues. Per the germline V gene, CDR1 is SGHNT and CDR2 is YYREEE (reference sequence). As DNA, the CDR3 is TGTGCCAGCAGTAGGGACGGATTCTATGGCTACACCTTC. Translated, it gives CASSRDGFYGYTF.

This chain uses TRBV6-5 with TRBJ2-1; the match to TRBD2 covers 7 bases. The V segment lost 4 bases and the J segment 7 bases; nucleotides outside the gene matches: 4. Germline lookup yields CDR1 MNHEY and CDR2 SVGAGI. The CDR3 loop spans 13 amino acids. The DNA for the CDR3 is TGTGCCAGCAGTTGGCGGGGGTGGAATGAGCAGTTCTTC. It specifies CASSWRGWNEQFF.

This clone was detected only once. The J gene is TRBJ2-3, the V gene TRBV6-1, with a possible D match to TRBD2 (5 bases). The CDR3 extends over 12 amino acids. CDR1 is MNHNS, CDR2 SASEGT, per germline. Trimming shortened V by 6 bases and J by 2 bases, and 6 bases separated the two germline ends. The CDR3 region is CASSGDTDTQYF. In DNA, the CDR3 is TGTGCCAGCAGCGGGGACACAGATACGCAGTATTTT.

This rearrangement joins TRBV27 to TRBJ2-3, with D perhaps TRBD2 (6 bases). The germline CDR1 and CDR2 sequences are MNHEY and SMNVEV (reference sequence). Trimming left V 2 bases short and J 2 bases short, with 11 bases between. The CDR3 runs to 15 residues. Here the CDR3 DNA reads TGTGCCAGCAGTTTAGGGGGACTGTTCACAGATACGCAGTATTTT. Protein: CASSLGGLFTDTQYF.

V usage is TRBV19 and J usage is TRBJ1-2, with 8 bases fitting TRBD1. The CDR3 covers 14 residues. CDR1 is LNHDA and CDR2 is SQIVND in the germline V gene (reference sequence). With 6 bases clipped from V and 4 bases from J, the junction kept 7 bases outside the gene matches. CDR3 coding DNA: TGTGCCAGTAGCCCGACAGGGGAAGGCTATGGCTACACCTTC. This codes for CASSPTGEGYGYTF. Combining the CDR3 with reference TRBV19 and TRBJ1-2 gives the whole variable domain DGGITQSPKYLFRKEGQNVTLSCEQNLNHDAMYWYRQDPGQGLRLIYYSQIVNDFQKGDIAEGYSVSREKKESFPLTVTSAQKNPTAFYLCASSPTGEGYGYTFGSGTRLTVV.

J is TRBJ2-3 and V is TRBV7-9, with D possibly TRBD2 on 6 matching bases. Trimming pared 5 bases from V and 0 bases from J, leaving 12 bases between. CDR3 size: 15 residues. CDR1 is SEHNR and CDR2 is FQNEAQ in the germline V gene (reference sequence). CDR3 sequence: CASSQRGTSTDTQYF. The CDR3 coding sequence is TGTGCCAGCAGCCAACGGGGGACTAGCACAGATACGCAGTATTTT.

This chain connects TRBV5-4 to TRBJ1-5; weak D call: TRBD1 (6 bases). Trimming left V 0 bases short and J 1 base short, with 11 bases between. Looked up from germline, CDR1 is SGHNT and CDR2 is YYREEE (reference sequence). The CDR3 sequence is 16 residues long. CDR3: CASSLAGDGSNQPQHF. DNA for the CDR3: TGTGCCAGCAGCTTGGCAGGGGACGGGAGCAATCAGCCCCAGCATTTT.

In this sample, this clone turned up once. The V and J genes are TRBV11-3 and TRBJ2-2, with 8 nucleotides matching TRBD1. There are 12 residues in the CDR3. The germline V gene encodes CDR1 SGHNT and CDR2 YENEEA. V lost 7 bases, J lost 6 bases, and 1 base stayed unmatched. This CDR3 is CASTGGPGELFF. The CDR3 nucleotides read TGTGCCAGCACAGGGGGCCCCGGGGAGCTGTTTTTT.

The chain couples TRBV28 to TRBJ2-7; 12 bases line up with TRBD2. CDR3 length equals 17 residues. With 7 bases clipped from V and 0 bases from J, the junction kept 10 bases outside the gene matches. CDR1 and CDR2 (germline): MDHEN, SYDVKM. In DNA form, the CDR3 reads TGTGCCAGCATCTCCGAAGGACTAGCGGGACTCTCCTACGAGCAGTACTTC. This encodes CASISEGLAGLSYEQYF. Full variable domain (outside the CDR3, taken from reference TRBV28 and TRBJ2-7): DVKVTQSSRYLVKRTGEKVFLECVQDMDHENMFWYRQDPGLGLRLIYFSYDVKMKEKGDIPEGYSVSREKKERFSLILESASTNQTSMYLCASISEGLAGLSYEQYFGPGTRLTVT.